The source of this T cell receptor (beta chain) is a study of shared clonotypes between healthy human individuals (dated by TCRdb to 2018 to 2020). For the study in its entirety: The cohort included a few men and a couple of women between 18 and 49 years of age. The study deeply sequenced blood TCR repertoires of five healthy adults to estimate repertoire size and the extent of clonotype sharing between individuals. For each donor, three plates each were used for CD4 naive and CD4 memory, two plates were used for CD8 naive, and one plate was used for CD8 memory. Between about 0.94 and 8.9 billion PBMCs per donor were obtained by leukapheresis. Libraries were prepared and TCR repertoires were sequenced by different laboratories using diverse techniques, in order to increase sequencing depth and limit assay-specific biases.

The donors were healthy, HIV-negative adults with no recently reported acute infections or vaccinations. All donors were Caucasian adults living in Nashville, Tennessee, USA. CD4+ T cells were enriched by magnetic negative selection, after which naive cells were positively selected on CD45RA and the negative fraction was taken as the memory subset. Blood was collected by leukapheresis, and PBMCs were isolated by Ficoll-Histopaque density gradient centrifugation and then cryopreserved in liquid nitrogen vapor phase. Analytical flow cytometry was used to check the purity and quantity of every magnetically sorted T cell population. From each sorted fraction, genomic DNA was isolated and quantified by UV absorbance on a Nanodrop 2000c. Broad study findings and their caveats: Sampling was limited to blood, and TCR repertoires in tissue likely differ from TCR repertoires in blood. When several donors were compared, the shared fraction of clonotypes was about 5% for naive CD4, around 4% for naive CD8, more than 2% for memory CD4, and 0.35% to 0.5% for memory CD8. Because the study included only a small number of donors, the genetic and exposure-history diversity represented was limited. Estimated clonotype richness was generally larger for naive than for memory subsets. Based on pairwise subsampling, the degree of clonotype sharing among donors was expected to be affected by sequencing depth. Compared with non-shared clonotypes, the clonotypes found in all four sorted-subset donors had higher generation probabilities. Incomplete sequencing was indicated by rarefaction of sorted-subset datasets, despite the large sequencing depth.

As regards this clone: Its antigen is still unknown. No base quality information exists; no much larger clone differs at one position.

Using the deep immunoSEQ assay, TCR CDR3 regions were amplified from genomic DNA by multiplex PCR. For each cell subset, the extracted genomic DNA was distributed evenly across all wells of several immunoSEQ 96-well plates, and each plate served as one replicate. For sorted subsets, 150 to 250 ng of genomic DNA, equivalent to around 31,000 T cell genomes, went into each replicate PCR. Purified libraries were measured with a Qubit 3.0 fluorometer, size-checked on a Bioanalyzer 2100, and measured again with the KAPA Library Quantification kit. Every immunoSEQ 96-well plate was sequenced on a dedicated single-read 150-cycle Illumina NextSeq 550 flow cell. Regarding the original processing steps: Because the immunoSEQ output held only junctional sequences and lacked quality scores, the filtering could not match the filtering applied to full-length reads. To assign V/J genes and CDR3, sequences were annotated against IMGT germline references using PyIR, a Python wrapper for IgBLAST v1.9. Reads were filtered out if the reads had weak V/J assignments (E-value above 1e-6), no CDR3, stop codons, out-of-frame junctions, or ambiguous translated residues. V3J clonotypes were defined as sequences sharing the same inferred V gene, J gene, and CDR3 amino acid sequence. The percentage overlap between two repertoires was calculated by dividing the number of shared unique clonotypes by the size of the smaller repertoire. RTK rarefaction, the Chao1 estimator, and Recon v2.1 estimates of unobserved clonotypes were used to assess repertoire richness. For all TCRbeta clonotypes obtained by the gDNA method from four donors, generation probabilities were computed with OLGA. Not all clones reach the TCRdb copy of this immuneACCESS table, which keeps in-frame sequences only. Checked studies attribute under half of the gap to unresolved V genes and leave the rest unexplained. That table supplies the V and J calls and clone size; D and trimming were determined from the DNA. Here the sample has about 2.4 million clones; roughly 92% occur a single time. 0.11% to 0.15% of the sample is taken by the ten largest.

Material for sequencing was naive CD4+ T cells sorted from blood. The cell subset or site tag for this specimen amounts to: CD45RA+ positively selected. The receptor was derived from a man younger than 35 in good health.

For the CDR3, the sequence is CASTGIQGWGSYEQYF. Read as DNA, the sequence is TGTGCCAGCACCGGTATACAGGGGTGGGGGTCCTACGAGCAGTACTTC. The chain is encoded by TRBV2 joined to TRBJ2-7; 7 middle bases align to TRBD1. The CDR3 runs 16 amino acids, cysteine and phenylalanine included. CDR3 DNA is the only sequence kept; it has 48 bases, read in frame from the first base. V is pruned by 7 bases and J by 1 base, leaving 13 bases of the junction without a gene match. Sequences SNHLY (CDR1) and FYNNEI (CDR2) are obtained from the germline V gene.